This entry describes one T cell receptor beta chain. Its antigen is currently unknown. Generated by immunoSEQ multiplex PCR, the TCRdb table keeps only in-frame clones and is missing some. Of 90,000 to 120,000 clones detected, 70% to 90% appear once; the ten largest clones hold roughly 5%. This sample stems from a study of T cell responses to AZD1222 COVID-19 vaccine. Whole-study results and caveats: Mostly white British, mostly female donors; authors suggested clonal diversity may be underestimated. Baseline antibody screening turned up just six or seven seropositive AZD1222 recipients. As reported, nearly half of all spike-specific TCRs target variant regions that are unmutated. Dominant at 160-218 and 743-854, vaccine-associated CD4 TCRs also spanned spike.

In germline, CDR1 is LGHNA, CDR2 YSLEER. V was clipped by 1 base and J by 2 bases, with 12 bases between them. CDR3 length: 15 amino acids. The clonotype comes from an adult who received the AZD1222 COVID-19 vaccine. The rearrangement joins TRBV4-3 to TRBJ2-7, with a possible D match to TRBD2 (7 bases). This sample comprised peripheral blood, obtained 28 days after the second AZD1222 dose. The CDR3 protein is CASSQARGAPYEQYF. The CDR3, as DNA: TGCGCCAGCAGCCAAGCCCGGGGGGCCCCCTACGAGCAGTACTTC.